These T cell receptor beta chains were read from a single sample in a study of cytomegalovirus exposure and HLA in healthy donors. Measured with immunoSEQ multiplex PCR; TCRdb has only the in-frame clones, and not every one. This sample has 200,000 or so clones, with less than 90% found just once. The sequenced sample was PBMCs. These receptors were collected from a girl under three years old in good health and CMV-seronegative. Both conserved end residues are part of each CDR3. Each record gives: D gene, J gene, V gene, clone size, CDR3 protein, CDR3 DNA. The D gene is left open where the match is weak. The size entry is marked missing in some rows and otherwise reads once, few, many or a size class.

d_gene: -
j_gene: TRBJ1-5
v_gene: TRBV15
abundance: -
CDR3aa: CATSPAPYSNQPQHF
CDR3nt: TGTGCCACCAGCCCCGCGCCGTATAGCAATCAGCCCCAGCATTTT

d_gene: TRBD2
j_gene: TRBJ2-2
v_gene: TRBV25-1
abundance: -
CDR3aa: CASSDQGTSGRTGELFF
CDR3nt: TGTGCCAGCAGTGATCAGGGGACTAGCGGGCGGACCGGGGAGCTGTTTTTT

d_gene: -
j_gene: TRBJ2-3
v_gene: TRBV30
abundance: -
CDR3aa: CAWSSTGGTDTQYF
CDR3nt: TGTGCCTGGAGCAGTACGGGGGGCACAGATACGCAGTATTTT

d_gene: -
j_gene: TRBJ1-1
v_gene: TRBV7-9
abundance: -
CDR3aa: CASSQTHFFEAFF
CDR3nt: TGTGCCAGCAGTCAAACGCACTTCTTTGAAGCTTTCTTT

d_gene: -
j_gene: TRBJ1-5
v_gene: TRBV6-1
abundance: -
CDR3aa: CASSEPWGQDQPQHF
CDR3nt: TGTGCCAGCAGTGAACCCTGGGGGCAGGACCAGCCCCAGCATTTT

d_gene: -
j_gene: TRBJ2-7
v_gene: TRBV7-9
abundance: -
CDR3aa: CASSFVGGGSYEQYF
CDR3nt: TGTGCCAGCAGCTTTGTGGGAGGGGGGAGCTACGAGCAGTACTTC

d_gene: TRBD2
j_gene: TRBJ2-2
v_gene: TRBV4-2
abundance: once
CDR3aa: CASSQVSGLAGRNTGELFF
CDR3nt: TGTGCCAGCAGCCAAGTTTCGGGACTAGCGGGGCGGAACACCGGGGAGCTGTTTTTT

d_gene: TRBD1
j_gene: TRBJ1-2
v_gene: TRBV25-1
abundance: -
CDR3aa: CATPERGQDYYGYTF
CDR3nt: TGTGCCACCCCTGAACGGGGACAGGACTACTATGGCTACACCTTC

d_gene: -
j_gene: TRBJ1-2
v_gene: TRBV4-3
abundance: few
CDR3aa: CASSQDFEGIRRWYTF
CDR3nt: TGCGCCAGCAGCCAAGATTTCGAGGGAATTAGGCGATGGTACACCTTC

d_gene: -
j_gene: TRBJ2-7
v_gene: TRBV5-5
abundance: -
CDR3aa: CASSFLAGFYEQYF
CDR3nt: TGTGCCAGCAGCTTCTTGGCAGGGTTCTACGAGCAGTACTTC

d_gene: TRBD2
j_gene: TRBJ2-2
v_gene: TRBV7-9
abundance: few
CDR3aa: CASSRWRGEYTGELFF
CDR3nt: TGTGCCAGCAGCCGCTGGCGGGGGGAATACACCGGGGAGCTGTTTTTT

d_gene: -
j_gene: TRBJ1-1
v_gene: TRBV6-1
abundance: -
CDR3aa: CASVWAGDAEAFF
CDR3nt: TGTGCCAGCGTCTGGGCAGGGGACGCTGAAGCTTTCTTT